Listed here are 22 T cell receptor beta chains from one sample, sequenced in a study of T cells in Graves' hyperthyroidism and ophthalmopathy. The TCR beta CDR3 regions underwent amplification using RNA transcripts as the source. Researchers ran a first-round RT-PCR on the TCR CDR3 using the HTBI primer set. TCRdb ran MiXCR on the multiplex PCR reads and lists one entry per CDR3 protein. The table has some 510,000 distinct CDR3 sequences, more than 20% seen once. The sequencing input was blood. The receptors derive from a young man with Graves' hyperthyroidism.

This clonotype was seen ten or more times. V gene TRBV12-3 or TRBV12-4 combines with J gene TRBJ1-1, with D perhaps matching TRBD1 (5 bases). Trimming stripped 6 bases from V and 2 bases from J, with 13 bases between. The length of the CDR3 is 14 residues. Written as DNA, the CDR3 is TGTGCCAGCAGCCGGGACGGACTTAACACTGAAGCTTTCTTT. Protein sequence: CASSRDGLNTEAFF.

This clonotype was detected ten times or more. J is TRBJ1-2 and V is TRBV27; D gene uncertain. V lost 5 bases and J 5 bases, leaving 12 bases between the germline ends. CDR3 size: 13 residues. Germline CDR1 is MNHEY and CDR2 is SMNVEV (reference sequence). CDR3 amino acids: CASSPIGPYGYTF. As DNA, the CDR3 is TGTGCCAGCAGTCCCATTGGCCCTTATGGCTACACCTTC.

This clonotype was observed at least ten times. The J gene is TRBJ1-2, the V gene TRBV12-3 or TRBV12-4, with 9 bases matching TRBD1. The CDR3 has 15 residues. With 6 bases clipped from V and 8 bases from J, the junction kept 13 bases outside the gene matches. CDR3 in amino acids: CASSQGTGITVGYTF. The CDR3 DNA is TGTGCCAGCAGCCAGGGGACAGGGATCACAGTCGGCTACACCTTC.

Many counts were recorded for this clonotype. The V call is TRBV7-9, the J call TRBJ1-1; TRBD1 might be the D (5 bases). The CDR3 loop spans 14 amino acids. The germline V and J ends were trimmed by 1 base and 5 bases, with 11 bases remaining between them. In germline, CDR1 is SEHNR, CDR2 FQNEAQ (reference sequence). Here the CDR3 DNA reads TGTGCCAGCAGCTTAGGCGCAGGGAGGACTGAAGCTTTCTTT. Translated: CASSLGAGRTEAFF.

This clonotype has just a few counts. This may come from a read error, since a much larger clone is one base off. This chain connects TRBV12-3 or TRBV12-4 to TRBJ2-7; D gene unclear. This CDR3 has 13 residues. CDR3 in DNA: TGTGGCAGCAGTTGGTTACAGTCCTACGAGCAGTACTTC. As protein: CGSSWLQSYEQYF.

CDR3 DNA: TGTGCCACCAGTGATTGGACCGCCTCCGGGGAGCTGTTTTTT. Translation gives CATSDWTASGELFF. The chain combines TRBV24-1 with TRBJ2-2; D is ambiguous. Looked up from germline, CDR1 is KGHDR and CDR2 is SFDVKD. V dropped 2 bases and J dropped 6 bases, with 9 bases sitting between them. There are 14 residues in the CDR3.

In its sample, this clonotype was seen many times. This chain links TRBV11-2 with TRBJ1-1; D is unresolved. Germline CDR1 and CDR2: SGHAT and FQNNGV. The CDR3 loop spans 13 amino acids. Between the trimmed V and J ends, which lost 4 bases and 11 bases, there was a span of 17 bases. This CDR3 is CASSSPMSRRAFF. CDR3 DNA sequence: TGTGCCAGCAGCTCCCCGATGTCTAGGAGGGCTTTCTTT.

This clonotype was counted ten times or more. The V and J genes are TRBV12-3 or TRBV12-4 and TRBJ2-2; D is ambiguous. Trimming cost V 6 bases and J 1 base, with 6 bases left between them. The CDR3 runs 13 residues. CDR3 bases: TGTGCCAGCAGCCACAGGAACACCGGGGAGCTGTTTTTT. Amino acid sequence: CASSHRNTGELFF.

There are many counts of this clonotype. The chain has TRBV5-1 and TRBJ2-2; 11 bases are a match to TRBD1. Germline trimming cut 0 bases from V and 7 bases from J; bases unmatched to any gene: 8. Per germline, CDR1 SGHRS and CDR2 YFSETQ. The CDR3 consists of 17 residues. As DNA, the CDR3 is TGCGCCAGCAGCTTGGCCGCAGGACAGGGGGCCGGCGGGGAGCTGTTTTTT. Protein: CASSLAAGQGAGGELFF.

This clonotype was seen repeatedly, ten times or more. The gene calls are TRBV13 and TRBJ2-5; 10 positions match TRBD2. V was pared by 4 bases and J by 5 bases, with 7 bases of the junction left unmatched. From germline, CDR1 is PRHDT and CDR2 FYEKMQ (reference sequence). The length of the CDR3 is 15 residues. CDR3 residues: CASSSLAGGEETQYF. Here the CDR3 DNA reads TGTGCCAGCAGCTCCTTAGCGGGGGGAGAGGAGACCCAGTACTTC.

This clonotype came up many times. J is TRBJ2-5 and V is TRBV3-1, with TRBD2 matching 9 bases. The junction had 11 bases not matched to a gene; V was cut back by 1 base and J by 5 bases. The germline gives CDR1 LGHDT, CDR2 YNNKEL (reference sequence). The CDR3 has 17 amino acids. CDR3 sequence reads: CASSQVAQRGARETQYF. Written as DNA, the CDR3 is TGTGCCAGCAGCCAAGTAGCCCAGCGGGGGGCCCGGGAGACCCAGTACTTC.

The chain uses TRBV20-1 and TRBJ2-5; TRBD2 matches 11 bases. Germline-derived CDR1 and CDR2 are DFQATT and SNEGSKA (reference sequence). The V and J ends lost 5 bases and 2 bases, in that order; junction bases with no gene match: 10. The CDR3 covers 16 residues. Here the CDR3 reads CSAPRGLAGGQETQYF. CDR3 in DNA: TGCAGTGCTCCCCGGGGGCTAGCGGGGGGTCAAGAGACCCAGTACTTC.

This clonotype was counted at least ten times. This chain connects TRBV5-1 to TRBJ2-5, with D perhaps TRBD1 (5 bases). This CDR3 contains 15 residues. Deletions cut 1 base from V and 1 base from J, with 11 bases between. The germline CDR1 and CDR2 sequences are SGHRS and YFSETQ. CDR3 loop: CASSLMQGPQETQYF. The CDR3 DNA follows: TGCGCCAGCAGCTTGATGCAGGGCCCCCAAGAGACCCAGTACTTC.

The rearrangement links TRBV2 to TRBJ2-7; TRBD1 or TRBD2 may be the D gene (5 bases each). This CDR3 region has 14 residues. Germline CDR1 and CDR2: SNHLY and FYNNEI. Trimming took off 0 bases at V and 6 bases at J, with 12 bases between the two ends. CDR3 residues: CASSEAQRGAEQYF. The CDR3 bases are TGTGCCAGCAGTGAAGCGCAAAGGGGAGCCGAGCAGTACTTC. Drawing the rest from reference TRBV2 and TRBJ2-7, the complete variable domain is EPEVTQTPSHQVTQMGQEVILRCVPISNHLYFYWYRQILGQKVEFLVSFYNNEISEKSEIFDDQFSVERPDGSNFTLKIRSTKLEDSAMYFCASSEAQRGAEQYFGPGTRLTVT.

There are many counts of this clonotype. The chain joins TRBV12-3 or TRBV12-4 to TRBJ1-6, with D possibly TRBD1 on 6 matching bases. The V gene lost 4 bases and the J gene lost 9 bases, with 10 bases spanning the gap. The CDR3 spans 13 residues. The CDR3 DNA follows: TGTGCCAGCAGTTCCACAGGGACTTCACCCCTCCACTTT. Protein product: CASSSTGTSPLHF.

This clonotype was seen more than once but under ten times. A much larger clone differs from this one at a single base, so this may be a read error. The gene calls are TRBV6-1 and TRBJ1-2, with 9 positions matching TRBD1. Germline CDR1 MNHNS, CDR2 SASEGT. The CDR3 totals 13 residues. DNA for the CDR3: TGTGCCAGCAGCCCAAAACAGGGGGCTGGCTGCACCTTC. Protein sequence: CASSPKQGAGCTF.

In its sample, this clonotype was seen a few times. The V call is TRBV18, the J call TRBJ2-7; D is unclear. Trimming took 2 bases from V and 0 from J, leaving 5 bases between them. CDR1 and CDR2 from the germline V gene are KGHSH and LQKENI. This CDR3 is 13 amino acids long. As DNA, the CDR3 is TGTGCCAGCTCACCAAAGAGCTCCTACGAGCAGTACTTC. This sequence encodes CASSPKSSYEQYF. The full variable domain, in which reference TRBV18 and TRBJ2-7 provide the parts outside the CDR3, is NAGVMQNPRHLVRRRGQEARLRCSPMKGHSHVYWYRQLPEEGLKFMVYLQKENIIDESGMPKERFSAEFPKEGPSILRIQQVVRGDSAAYFCASSPKSSYEQYFGPGTRLTVT.

This clonotype was seen only once. V and J are TRBV5-1 and TRBJ1-1, with D perhaps TRBD1 (6 bases). The V gene lost 2 bases and the J gene lost 3 bases, with 8 bases spanning the gap. The germline V gene has CDR1 SGHRS and CDR2 YFSETQ. The CDR3 runs 13 residues. For the CDR3, the DNA is TGCGCCAGCAGCTTTGGGGGGCACACTGAAGCTTTCTTT. Translated, it gives CASSFGGHTEAFF.

CDR3 sequence reads: CSAEYTEAFF. In DNA, the CDR3 is TGCAGTGCTGAGTACACTGAAGCTTTCTTT. The chain employs TRBV20-1 and TRBJ1-1; no firm D call. CDR1 is DFQATT and CDR2 is SNEGSKA in the germline V gene (reference sequence). There are 10 residues in the CDR3. Deletions cut 5 bases from V and 3 bases from J, with 4 bases between.

This rearrangement joins TRBV6-8 to TRBJ1-1; D is unclear. Trimming removed 7 bases from V and 3 bases from J, with 18 bases in between. The CDR3 loop spans 15 amino acids. CDR1 MNHGY and CDR2 SAAAGT come from the germline V gene. CDR3 in DNA: TGTGCCAGCACAGTTAATAGATGGCATTACACTGAAGCTTTCTTT. Translation: CASTVNRWHYTEAFF.

This clonotype was observed many times. CDR3 protein: CASSLELQETQYF. In nucleotides, the CDR3 is TGTGCCAGCAGCTTAGAACTCCAAGAGACCCAGTACTTC. The chain carries TRBV7-8 and TRBJ2-5; D unresolved. Germline values: CDR1 SGHVS, CDR2 FQNEAQ. This CDR3 contains 13 residues. Trimming left V 1 base short and J 1 base short, with 4 bases between.

This clonotype was seen repeatedly, ten times or more. The chain combines TRBV10-3 with TRBJ1-1, with 7 bases fitting TRBD1. The CDR3 is 14 residues long. Germline CDR1 and CDR2: ENHRY and SYGVKD. Unmatched junction bases numbered 4, after V lost 6 bases and J lost 0 bases. The CDR3 loop is CAIRAGQLNTEAFF. In DNA form, the CDR3 reads TGTGCCATCAGAGCGGGACAGCTGAACACTGAAGCTTTCTTT.